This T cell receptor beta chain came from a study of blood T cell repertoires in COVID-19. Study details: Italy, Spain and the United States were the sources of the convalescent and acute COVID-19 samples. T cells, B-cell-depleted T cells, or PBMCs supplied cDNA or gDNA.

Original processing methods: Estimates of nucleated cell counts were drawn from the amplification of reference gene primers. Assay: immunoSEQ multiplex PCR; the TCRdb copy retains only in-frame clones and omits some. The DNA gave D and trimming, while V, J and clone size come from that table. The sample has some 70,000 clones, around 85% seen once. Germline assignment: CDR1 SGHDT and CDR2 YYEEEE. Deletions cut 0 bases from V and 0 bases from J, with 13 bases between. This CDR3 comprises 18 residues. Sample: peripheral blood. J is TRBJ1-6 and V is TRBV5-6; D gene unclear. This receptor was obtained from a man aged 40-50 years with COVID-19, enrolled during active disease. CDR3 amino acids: CASSLDFRRSSYNSPLHF. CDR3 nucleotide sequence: TGTGCCAGCAGCTTGGATTTTAGGAGGAGCTCCTATAATTCACCCCTCCACTTT.